This T cell receptor beta chain was profiled in a study of blood T cell repertoires in COVID-19. About the study: PBMCs, B-cell-depleted T cells, or T cells provided the cDNA or gDNA that made up the material.

Original processing notes: For nucleated cells, counts were estimated from reference gene primer amplification. Sequenced by immunoSEQ multiplex PCR; TCRdb stores in-frame clones only, minus some. V, J and clone size reflect that table, while D and trimming were determined from the DNA. The sample carries hundreds of thousands of clones, roughly 90% recorded once. This clone has just one count. V gave up 3 bases and J gave up 5 bases; unmatched junction bases: 6. In germline, CDR1 is MRHNA, CDR2 SNTAGT. The CDR3 covers 15 residues. Specimen: peripheral blood. The source of this sequence is a woman aged 55-70 years with acute or convalescent COVID-19. The gene calls are TRBV6-4 and TRBJ2-5, with 10 bases identical to TRBD2. CDR3 in DNA: TGTGCCAGCAGTGAACTAGCGGGGCCTGGGGAGACCCAGTACTTC. Amino acids: CASSELAGPGETQYF.